This TCR beta chain was identified in a study of T cells in narcolepsy. Background on the study: Donors had narcolepsy type 1 or type 2, or were healthy controls.

Concerning this clone: Its antigen is as yet unknown.

Trimming stripped 5 bases from V and 2 bases from J, with 17 bases between. The germline V gene encodes CDR1 LNHDA and CDR2 SQIVND (reference sequence). CDR3 length: 16 residues. This table comes from immunoSEQ multiplex PCR, and its TCRdb copy is limited to in-frame clones, with some not included. This table has some 30,000 clones, roughly four fifths appearing once. Study results and limitations: Healthy controls reportedly lacked the autoreactive clonotypes serially found in patients' blood.

J is TRBJ2-3 and V is TRBV19; TRBD1 or TRBD2 may be the D gene (5 bases each). The sequenced sample was CD45RA- memory CD4+ T cells from PBMCs. The TCR comes from a human donor with narcolepsy. Here the CDR3 DNA reads TGTGCCAGTAGTCCTGCCGGGACGACACTCACAGATACGCAGTATTTT. It is translated as CASSPAGTTLTDTQYF.